This T cell receptor (beta chain) was profiled in a study of cytomegalovirus exposure and HLA in healthy donors. The PCR used 60 Vbeta and 13 Jbeta primers. Only in-frame clones appear in the TCRdb table, and some are missing; sequencing was by immunoSEQ multiplex PCR. The sample comprises around 200,000 clones, approximately 80% of which are singletons, and under 0.85% rests with the top ten. To note about this clone: Its antigen is as yet unknown.

Whole-study results and caveats: Most subjects had HLA-A and HLA-B alleles reportedly predicted accurately by TCR beta sequences.

This sequence was found in a boy aged 10-17 years in good health and CMV-seronegative. The sequencing input was PBMCs.

In nucleotides, the CDR3 is TGTGCCAGCAGCCCGCCTTCAGGGCTCTCATCGCCCTACAATGAGCAGTTCTTC. This encodes CASSPPSGLSSPYNEQFF. V and J are TRBV5-6 and TRBJ2-1, with D possibly matching TRBD1 (5 bases). Per the germline V gene, CDR1 is SGHDT and CDR2 is YYEEEE. CDR3 length: 18 amino acids. V lost 4 bases, J lost 2 bases, and 22 bases lay in between.